This T cell receptor (beta chain) was identified during a study of OX40 agonist ivuxolimab in advanced cancers. The study in broad terms: Ivuxolimab was a fully human IgG2 agonistic monoclonal antibody targeting the costimulatory receptor OX40 (CD134). A male proportion of almost 85% and a mean age of approximately 60 years, ranging from about 20 to 80, were recorded for the dose-escalation cohort. The purpose of peripheral TCRbeta sequencing was to test whether ivuxolimab changed TCR sequence diversity and led to clonal T-cell expansion. Prior anti-PD-1, anti-PD-L1 or anti-CTLA-4 therapy was permitted, and 40% to 50% of dose-escalation patients had received checkpoint inhibitors. Of the approximately 53 patients in dose escalation, 19 had hepatocellular carcinoma, around 15 had melanoma, 9 had renal cell carcinoma and 9 had head and neck cancer. Intravenous ivuxolimab was administered to patients every 2 weeks at six dose levels: 0.01, 0.1, 0.3, 1.5, 3 and 10 mg/kg. The paper describes the monotherapy dose-escalation part (N of about 47 patients) of the phase I trial of ivuxolimab. Partial responses were achieved by three dose-escalation patients, of whom one had hepatocellular carcinoma and two had cutaneous melanoma.

In regard to this clone: Its antigen is currently not known. Base-call qualities are not available, and no considerably larger clone is one nucleotide away.

General study outcomes and caveats: Low levels of normalized T-cell clonal expansion were also seen in some patients who did not respond. Clonal expansion of both CD4+ and CD8+ blood T cells was observed from baseline to week 6 at doses 0.1 to 3.0 mg/kg. On average, CD8+ T cells showed more expanded clones than CD4+ T cells after ivuxolimab. In the 0.1-3.0 mg/kg groups, partial responders were among the patients with the lowest normalized peripheral clonal expansion, particularly in CD8+ T cells. The antigen specificity of the peripheral T cells that underwent clonal expansion was not determined.

Genomic DNA was extracted from sorted cells for sequencing of the TCRbeta CDR3 region. The immunoSEQ Assay was used to sequence the TCRbeta CDR3 regions. TCRdb limited this immuneACCESS table to in-frame rearrangements with V and J called. A share of clones is missing; checked studies link under half to unresolved V genes, and the rest is unexplained. Here the sample has about 48,000 clones; about four fifths occur a single time. The top ten clonotypes cover 1.5% to 2% of the sample. The trial excluded patients who had a history of autoimmune disease or were on systemic immunosuppression. Peripheral blood for TCR sequencing was collected from all dose cohorts at baseline, on cycle 4 day 1, and on cycle 7 day 1. The samples were taken from a phase I, first-in-human, multicenter, open-label dose-escalation trial of ivuxolimab. Adults with locally advanced or metastatic melanoma, renal cell carcinoma, hepatocellular carcinoma or head and neck squamous cell carcinoma were enrolled in the trial. Before TCR sequencing, CD4+ T cells and CD8+ T cells from peripheral blood were sorted into separate populations.

Taken from the germline V gene, the CDR1 and CDR2 loops are SGDLS and YYNGEE. V sheds 0 bases and J sheds 9 bases, leaving 18 bases between their ends. The CDR3 covers 15 residues, taking in both the cysteine and the phenylalanine. Only the CDR3 portion is preserved as DNA: 45 bases, with reading frame beginning at the first base. Source: CD4+ or CD8+ T cells sorted from blood, taken in a trial of the OX40 agonist ivuxolimab. The receptor chain draws on TRBV9 and TRBJ1-1, with TRBD1 tentatively as D gene (6 bases match). The receptor was derived from an adult with an advanced solid tumor such as melanoma, head and neck, liver or kidney cancer. The nucleotide sequence is given as TGTGCCAGCAGCGTAGGAGGTGGGCGGGGGGCGCAAGCTTTCTTT. This yields the protein CASSVGGGRGAQAFF.